Here is one T cell receptor beta chain with its context. The data were obtained in a study of OX40 agonist ivuxolimab in advanced cancers. Study-level information: Prior therapy, whether anti-PD-1, anti-PD-L1 or anti-CTLA-4, was allowed, and less than 45% had some.

Germline V gene lookup returns CDR1 SQVTM and CDR2 ANQGSEA. This CDR3 region has 16 residues. V shed 6 bases, J shed 5 bases, and the junction held 8 bases outside the gene matches. Profiling relied on immunoSEQ multiplex PCR, and the TCRdb table lists in-frame clones only, not all of them. The table includes under 25,000 clones, approximately 77% detected once. Patients with autoimmune history or systemic immunosuppression were excluded. The rearrangement links TRBV29-1 to TRBJ2-3, with 16 bases lining up with TRBD2. The origin of this receptor is an adult with an advanced solid tumor such as melanoma, head and neck, liver or kidney cancer. The source was CD4+ or CD8+ T cells sorted from blood, collected in a trial of the OX40 agonist ivuxolimab. This chain's CDR3 is CSVTGLAGGPGDTQYF. CDR3 nucleotide sequence: TGCAGCGTGACGGGACTAGCGGGGGGGCCAGGAGATACGCAGTATTTT.